This passage covers 31 T cell receptor beta chains from one sample sequenced in a study of blood T cell repertoires in COVID-19. The method was immunoSEQ multiplex PCR; TCRdb's version includes in-frame clones alone and lacks a portion of them. The data contain 75,000 to 90,000 clones, roughly 87% of them singletons. Material for sequencing was peripheral blood. These receptors all come from a man aged 18 to 29 with COVID-19, enrolled during active disease.

The rearrangement uses TRBV7-9 and TRBJ2-7; 7 bases map to TRBD2. Germline loops: CDR1 SEHNR, CDR2 FQNEAQ (reference sequence). With V trimmed by 2 bases and J by 1 base, 2 bases remained unmatched. The CDR3 length is 14 residues. The CDR3 here is CASSLTSVSYEQYF. CDR3 in DNA: TGTGCCAGCAGCTTAACTAGCGTGTCCTACGAGCAGTACTTC.

Only a few counts were recorded for this clone. The genes are TRBV19 and TRBJ1-3, with TRBD1 matching over 7 bases. The J segment lost 0 bases and the V segment lost 5 bases, leaving 4 bases of the junction unmatched. The germline V gene has CDR1 LNHDA and CDR2 SQIVND (reference sequence). The CDR3 covers 15 residues. CDR3 bases: TGTGCCAGTAGTTCACAGGGGAGCTCTGGAAACACCATATATTTT. Its translation is CASSSQGSSGNTIYF.

This chain links TRBV6-4 with TRBJ2-7, with a weak D call TRBD1 (5 bases). This CDR3 contains 13 residues. Trimming removed 11 bases from V and 2 bases from J, with 16 bases in between. The germline V gene encodes CDR1 MRHNA and CDR2 SNTAGT. The CDR3 spells CARQGLRPYEQYF. The CDR3 DNA sequence: TGTGCCCGCCAGGGCCTAAGGCCCTACGAGCAGTACTTC.

V usage is TRBV28 and J usage is TRBJ1-6, with D possibly being TRBD1 (6 bases). Between the trimmed V and J ends, which lost 2 bases and 10 bases, there was a span of 15 bases. The CDR3 is 15 amino acids. Germline V lookup: CDR1 MDHEN, CDR2 SYDVKM. The DNA for the CDR3 is TGTGCCAGCAGTTTAAAGACAGGAGAAGGCTCACCCCTCCACTTT. Amino acids: CASSLKTGEGSPLHF.

The genes are TRBV14 and TRBJ2-7; the match to TRBD2 covers 7 bases. V lost 3 bases, J lost 7 bases, and 9 bases stayed unmatched. The CDR3 consists of 14 residues. Looked up from germline, CDR1 is SGHDN and CDR2 is FVKESK. CDR3 in DNA: TGTGCCAGCAGCCAGCTAGCGGCTCTAGGGGAGCAGTACTTC. Translated, it gives CASSQLAALGEQYF.

The V and J genes are TRBV5-1 and TRBJ2-7, with 8 bases lining up with TRBD1. Trimming cost V 4 bases and J 3 bases; bases outside gene matches: 3. This CDR3 region has 13 residues. Germline assignment: CDR1 SGHRS and CDR2 YFSETQ. The DNA for the CDR3 is TGCGCCAGCAGCACGGACAGGGTCTACGAGCAGTACTTC. It translates to CASSTDRVYEQYF.

This chain uses TRBV6-6 with TRBJ1-1; a weak D match, TRBD1 (5 bases). CDR1 MNHNY and CDR2 SVGAGI come from the germline V gene (reference sequence). This CDR3 spans 16 amino acids. V was cut by 0 bases and J by 4 bases, with 15 bases left in between. The CDR3 loop reads CASSYSARGGGTEAFF. CDR3 in DNA: TGTGCCAGCAGTTACTCGGCGCGGGGTGGGGGCACTGAAGCTTTCTTT.

V usage is TRBV28 and J usage is TRBJ1-5; D uncertain. Per the germline V gene, CDR1 is MDHEN and CDR2 is SYDVKM. The CDR3 runs 15 residues. The V end lost 6 bases, the J end lost 6 bases, and 18 bases lay between the germline ends. As DNA, the CDR3 is TGTGCCAGCAGGGAGGGTCCCGAGCACAGTCAGCCCCAGCATTTT. Protein sequence: CASREGPEHSQPQHF.

The CDR3 region has the DNA TGTGCCAGCAGCCAAGCAGCGGGAGGGCAATACGAGCAGTACTTC. Amino acid sequence: CASSQAAGGQYEQYF. The chain recombines TRBV4-2 with TRBJ2-7, with TRBD2 identical over 10 bases. Germline loops: CDR1 LGHNA, CDR2 YNFKEQ. With V trimmed by 1 base and J by 4 bases, 4 bases remained unmatched. The CDR3 contains 15 residues.

This clone was seen a single time. This chain links TRBV5-6 with TRBJ2-7; 7 bases match TRBD1. This CDR3 has 13 amino acids. The germline CDR1 and CDR2 sequences are SGHDT and YYEEEE. J was trimmed by 2 bases and V by 5 bases; bases with no gene match: 4. The CDR3 loop is CASRATGTYEQYF. The CDR3 DNA reads as TGTGCCAGCAGGGCGACAGGGACCTACGAGCAGTACTTC.

The chain combines TRBV11-2 with TRBJ2-7; TRBD2 matches at 7 bases. The CDR3 is 16 residues long. The trim removed 5 bases at V and 5 bases at J, leaving 15 bases unmatched. Germline assignment: CDR1 SGHAT and CDR2 FQNNGV. CDR3 sequence (DNA): TGTGCCAGCAGCACCCGCCCGGCGGGAGTATCCCACGAGCAGTACTTC. Residues: CASSTRPAGVSHEQYF.

J is TRBJ2-1 and V is TRBV9, with 12 bases aligning to TRBD2. This CDR3 contains 15 residues. V shed 0 bases, J shed 6 bases, and the junction held 1 base outside the gene matches. Germline CDR1 SGDLS, CDR2 YYNGEE. DNA for the CDR3: TGTGCCAGCAGCGTAGCTAGCGGGAGGGCCAATGAGCAGTTCTTC. This translates into CASSVASGRANEQFF. The entire variable domain, with the rest obtained from reference TRBV9 and TRBJ2-1, is as follows: DSGVTQTPKHLITATGQRVTLRCSPRSGDLSVYWYQQSLDQGLQFLIQYYNGEERAKGNILERFSAQQFPDLHSELNLSSLELGDSALYFCASSVASGRANEQFFGPGTRLTVL.

V gene TRBV6-5 combines with J gene TRBJ2-7; 9 bases align to TRBD1. The length of the CDR3 is 15 residues. The germline V gene has CDR1 MNHEY and CDR2 SVGAGI. After removal of 7 bases from V and 6 bases from J, the junction contained 13 bases not matched to a gene. The CDR3 nucleotides read TGTGCCAGCAATAGACAAAGGGGGACAGGGACCGAGCAGTACTTC. Residues: CASNRQRGTGTEQYF.

This clone was seen once. The V call is TRBV29-1, the J call TRBJ2-1, with 9 nucleotides matching TRBD1. V trimming: 7 bases; J trimming: 7 bases; junction bases outside the gene matches: 8. The CDR3 length is 13 residues. Germline CDR1 and CDR2: SQVTM and ANQGSEA. This CDR3 reads CSESQGAVNEQFF. CDR3 coding DNA: TGCAGCGAGTCACAGGGGGCGGTGAATGAGCAGTTCTTC.

This clone has just one count. The DNA for the CDR3 is TGTGCCAGCAGCTCCGGACAGGGAAGGTGGGAGACCCAGTACTTC. It codes for CASSSGQGRWETQYF. This rearrangement joins TRBV11-2 to TRBJ2-5; 8 bases are shared with TRBD1. Germline V lookup: CDR1 SGHAT, CDR2 FQNNGV. After removal of 4 bases from V and 5 bases from J, the junction contained 9 bases not matched to a gene. The CDR3 runs 15 residues.

V gene TRBV28 combines with J gene TRBJ1-5; D call uncertain. V lost 8 bases, J lost 2 bases, and 7 bases lay in between. CDR3 size: 12 residues. The germline CDR1 and CDR2 sequences are MDHEN and SYDVKM. The CDR3 region is CASGTGNQPQHF. The CDR3 nucleotides read TGTGCCAGCGGAACAGGCAATCAGCCCCAGCATTTT.

The CDR3 sequence: CASSLGWIRGNQPQHF. The CDR3 bases are TGTGCCAGCAGCTTAGGCTGGATAAGGGGGAATCAGCCCCAGCATTTT. The rearrangement links TRBV7-2 to TRBJ1-5; D possibly corresponds to TRBD1 (6 bases). Trimming left V 1 base short and J 4 bases short, with 14 bases between. Germline V lookup: CDR1 SGHTA, CDR2 FQGNSA. This CDR3 is 16 amino acids long.

V is TRBV15 and J is TRBJ1-2; D not resolved. CDR1 LNHNV and CDR2 YYDKDF come from the germline V gene (reference sequence). CDR3 length equals 13 residues. The germline V and J ends were trimmed by 1 base and 8 bases, with 11 bases remaining between them. CDR3 amino acids: CATSRGRRGGYTF. CDR3 bases: TGTGCCACCAGCAGAGGTCGACGCGGAGGCTACACCTTC.

The gene calls are TRBV21-1 and TRBJ1-5; the D call in the table, TRBD1, was not verified against the DNA. TRBV21-1 is a documented pseudogene. This CDR3 spans 16 amino acids. CDR3 residues: CASSPRDRDSNQPQHF. The CDR3 nucleotides read TGTGCCAGCAGCCCCCGGGACAGAGATAGCAATCAGCCCCAGCATTTT.

Of note for this clone: The same CDR3 can be traced to other DNA sequences in this sample. V and J are TRBV27 and TRBJ2-2, with 9 nucleotides matching TRBD2. The germline gives CDR1 MNHEY, CDR2 SMNVEV (reference sequence). With 6 bases clipped from V and 0 bases from J, the junction kept 5 bases outside the gene matches. This CDR3 is 16 amino acids long. This chain's CDR3 is CASRASGTANTGELFF. The CDR3 DNA reads TGTGCCAGCAGGGCTAGCGGGACGGCGAACACCGGGGAGCTGTTTTTT.

The chain employs TRBV11-2 and TRBJ2-5; maybe TRBD2 (6 bases). CDR1 is SGHAT and CDR2 is FQNNGV in the germline V gene. The CDR3 length is 13 residues. V was pared by 6 bases and J by 3 bases, with 11 bases between. The CDR3 DNA reads TGTGCCAGCAGATTAACGGGGGAAGAGACCCAGTACTTC. This gives the protein CASRLTGEETQYF.

This chain links TRBV29-1 with TRBJ2-1, with 9 positions matching TRBD2. V lost 4 bases to trimming and J lost 2 bases; unmatched junction nucleotides: 6. The CDR3 extends over 15 amino acids. Germline V lookup: CDR1 SQVTM, CDR2 ANQGSEA. CDR3 protein: CSVVPASGAYNEQFF. The CDR3 DNA follows: TGCAGCGTTGTACCGGCTAGCGGGGCCTACAATGAGCAGTTCTTC.

The chain has TRBV10-1 and TRBJ2-2, with 9 nucleotides matching TRBD2. The CDR3 is made up of 22 amino acids. With 0 bases clipped from V and 3 bases from J, the junction kept 20 bases outside the gene matches. CDR1 is WNHNN, CDR2 SYGVQD, per germline (reference sequence). CDR3 sequence (DNA): TGCGCCAGCAGTGAGTCTGGTAGTAAGATATTAGCGGGAGTTTCCGACACCGGGGAGCTGTTTTTT. It yields the protein CASSESGSKILAGVSDTGELFF.

V usage is TRBV29-1 and J usage is TRBJ2-1; 7 bases fit TRBD2. Trimming cost V 6 bases and J 0 bases; bases outside gene matches: 5. Per germline, CDR1 SQVTM and CDR2 ANQGSEA. The CDR3 sequence is 14 residues long. The CDR3 here is CSVPIAGSYNEQFF. The CDR3 DNA is TGCAGCGTGCCTATAGCGGGCTCCTACAATGAGCAGTTCTTC.

This clone has just one count. CDR3: CASSLNGGYEQYF. CDR3 sequence (DNA): TGTGCCAGCAGCTTGAACGGGGGCTACGAGCAGTACTTC. The chain joins TRBV11-3 to TRBJ2-7, with a tentative D call TRBD2 (6 bases). This CDR3 is built from 13 residues. The germline CDR1 and CDR2 sequences are SGHNT and YENEEA. Trimming pared 3 bases from V and 3 bases from J, leaving 9 bases between.

The J gene is TRBJ1-3, the V gene TRBV11-2; D is unclear. V lost 1 base, J lost 0 bases, and 7 bases lay in between. Germline V gene lookup returns CDR1 SGHAT and CDR2 FQNNGV. The CDR3 totals 15 residues. CDR3 region: CASSLVLLSGNTIYF. The CDR3 DNA is TGTGCCAGCAGCTTAGTTCTTCTCTCTGGAAACACCATATATTTT.

The chain combines TRBV5-6 with TRBJ1-2; 10 nucleotides agree with TRBD1. Looked up from germline, CDR1 is SGHDT and CDR2 is YYEEEE. The V gene end was trimmed by 4 bases and the J gene end by 4 bases; junction bases not matched to a gene: 4. The CDR3 is made up of 14 amino acids. CDR3 bases: TGTGCCAGCAGCCCCGGGACAGGGGTCTATGGCTACACCTTC. Its translation: CASSPGTGVYGYTF.

The chain employs TRBV15 and TRBJ1-1, with TRBD1 matching over 8 bases. CDR3 length: 15 residues. Trimming took 1 base from V and 4 from J; bases not matched to a gene: 5. Germline V gene sequence: CDR1 LNHNV, CDR2 YYDKDF (reference sequence). The DNA of the CDR3 is TGTGCCACCAGCAGAGGAGCAGGGGGCTTCACTGAAGCTTTCTTT. Protein product: CATSRGAGGFTEAFF.

The chain uses TRBV28 and TRBJ2-5; D possibly corresponds to TRBD1 (5 bases). The V gene's germline CDR1 is MDHEN and CDR2 SYDVKM. V gave up 3 bases and J gave up 2 bases, with 19 bases separating them. The CDR3 is made up of 17 amino acids. The CDR3 nucleotides are TGTGCCAGCAGTTTGTCCCCCGATACAGGTTTTCAAGAGACCCAGTACTTC. Encoded protein: CASSLSPDTGFQETQYF.

The V and J genes are TRBV6-5 and TRBJ1-5; possibly TRBD1 for D (6 bases). Between the trimmed V and J ends, which lost 6 bases and 2 bases, there was a span of 11 bases. Looked up from germline, CDR1 is MNHEY and CDR2 is SVGAGI. There are 14 residues in the CDR3. The CDR3 here is CASRQQGGNQPQHF. DNA for the CDR3: TGTGCCAGCAGACAACAGGGTGGCAATCAGCCCCAGCATTTT.

The genes are TRBV6-2 or TRBV6-3 and TRBJ1-2; no clear D. Trimming cost V 5 bases and J 4 bases, with 8 bases left between them. Germline V gene lookup returns CDR1 MNHEY and CDR2 SVGEGT. The CDR3 has 12 residues. The CDR3: CASSREFYGYTF. As DNA, the CDR3 is TGTGCCAGCAGTCGAGAATTCTATGGCTACACCTTC.